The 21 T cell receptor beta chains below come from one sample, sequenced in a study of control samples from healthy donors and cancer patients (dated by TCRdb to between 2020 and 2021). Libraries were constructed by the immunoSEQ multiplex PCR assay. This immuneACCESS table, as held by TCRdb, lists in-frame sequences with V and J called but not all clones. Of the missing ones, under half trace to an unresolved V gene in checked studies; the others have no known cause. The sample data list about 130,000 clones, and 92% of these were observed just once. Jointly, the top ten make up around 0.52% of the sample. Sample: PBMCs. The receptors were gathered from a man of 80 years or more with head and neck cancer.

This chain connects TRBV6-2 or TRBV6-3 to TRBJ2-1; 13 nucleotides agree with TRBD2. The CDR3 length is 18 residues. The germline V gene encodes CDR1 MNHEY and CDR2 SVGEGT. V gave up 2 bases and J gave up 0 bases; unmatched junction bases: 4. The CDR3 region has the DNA TGTGCCAGCAGTTACGGGACTAGCGGGACTAGCTCCTACAATGAGCAGTTCTTC. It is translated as CASSYGTSGTSSYNEQFF.

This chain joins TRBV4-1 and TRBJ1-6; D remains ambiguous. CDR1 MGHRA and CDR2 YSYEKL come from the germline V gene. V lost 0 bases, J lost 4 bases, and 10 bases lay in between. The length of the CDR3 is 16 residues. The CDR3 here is CASSQDRIGYNSPLHF. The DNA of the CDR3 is TGCGCCAGCAGCCAAGATCGGATCGGTTATAATTCACCCCTCCACTTT.

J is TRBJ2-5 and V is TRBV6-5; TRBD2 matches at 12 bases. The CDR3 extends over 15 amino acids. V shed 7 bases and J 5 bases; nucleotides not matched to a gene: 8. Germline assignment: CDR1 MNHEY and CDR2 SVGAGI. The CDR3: CASTSGGASGETQYF. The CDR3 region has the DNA TGTGCCAGCACTAGCGGGGGGGCCTCGGGTGAGACCCAGTACTTC.

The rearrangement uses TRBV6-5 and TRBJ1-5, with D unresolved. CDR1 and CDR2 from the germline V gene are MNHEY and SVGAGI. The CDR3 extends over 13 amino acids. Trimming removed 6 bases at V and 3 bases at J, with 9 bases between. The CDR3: CASSRGNNQPQHF. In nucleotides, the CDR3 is TGTGCCAGCAGCCGGGGTAACAATCAGCCCCAGCATTTT.

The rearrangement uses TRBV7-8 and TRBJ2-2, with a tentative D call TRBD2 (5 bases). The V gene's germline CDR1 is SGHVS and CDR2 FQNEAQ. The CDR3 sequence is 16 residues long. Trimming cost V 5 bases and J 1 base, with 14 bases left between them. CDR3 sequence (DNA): TGTGCCAGCAGCGAACGAGCGGACCTGAACACCGGGGAGCTGTTTTTT. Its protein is CASSERADLNTGELFF.

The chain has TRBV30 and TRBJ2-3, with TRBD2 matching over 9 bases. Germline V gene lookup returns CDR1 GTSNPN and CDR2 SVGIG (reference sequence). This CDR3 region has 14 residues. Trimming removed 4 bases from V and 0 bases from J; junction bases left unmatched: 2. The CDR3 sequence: CAWKTSGSTDTQYF. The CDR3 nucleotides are TGTGCCTGGAAAACTAGCGGGAGCACAGATACGCAGTATTTT. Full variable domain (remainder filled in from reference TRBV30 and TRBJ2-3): SQTIHQWPATLVQPVGSPLSLECTVEGTSNPNLYWYRQAAGRGLQLLFYSVGIGQISSEVPQNLSASRPQDRQFILSSKKLLLSDSGFYLCAWKTSGSTDTQYFGPGTRLTVL.

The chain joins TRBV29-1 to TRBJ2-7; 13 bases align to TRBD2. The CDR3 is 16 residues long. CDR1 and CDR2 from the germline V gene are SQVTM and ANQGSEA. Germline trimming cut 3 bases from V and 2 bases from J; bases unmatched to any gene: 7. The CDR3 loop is CSVDGLAGEQAYEQYF. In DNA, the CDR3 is TGCAGCGTTGATGGACTAGCGGGAGAACAGGCCTACGAGCAGTACTTC.

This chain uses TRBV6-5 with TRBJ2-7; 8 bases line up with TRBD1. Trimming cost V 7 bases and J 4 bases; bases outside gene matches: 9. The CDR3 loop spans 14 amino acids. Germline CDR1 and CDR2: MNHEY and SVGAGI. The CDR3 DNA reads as TGTGCCAGCATCGAGACAGGGGTGAGGTACGAGCAGTACTTC. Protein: CASIETGVRYEQYF.

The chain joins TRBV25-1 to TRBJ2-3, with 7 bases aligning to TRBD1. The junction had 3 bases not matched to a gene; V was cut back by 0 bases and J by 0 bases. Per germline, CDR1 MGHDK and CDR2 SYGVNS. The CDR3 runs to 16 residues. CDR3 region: CASSEYLGQSTDTQYF. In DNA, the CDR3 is TGTGCCAGCAGTGAATATTTGGGACAGAGCACAGATACGCAGTATTTT.

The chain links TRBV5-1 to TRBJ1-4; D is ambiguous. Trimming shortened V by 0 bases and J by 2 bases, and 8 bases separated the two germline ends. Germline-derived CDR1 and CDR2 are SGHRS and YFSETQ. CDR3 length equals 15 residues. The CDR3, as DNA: TGCGCCAGCAGCTTGGATACAGCCACTAATGAAAAACTGTTTTTT. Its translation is CASSLDTATNEKLFF.

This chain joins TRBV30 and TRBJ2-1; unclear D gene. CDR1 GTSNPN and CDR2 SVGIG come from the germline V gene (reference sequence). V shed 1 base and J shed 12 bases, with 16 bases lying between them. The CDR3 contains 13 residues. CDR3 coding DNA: TGTGCCTGGAGTGGTTTACGGTTGCCTAGGCAGTTCTTC. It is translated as CAWSGLRLPRQFF.

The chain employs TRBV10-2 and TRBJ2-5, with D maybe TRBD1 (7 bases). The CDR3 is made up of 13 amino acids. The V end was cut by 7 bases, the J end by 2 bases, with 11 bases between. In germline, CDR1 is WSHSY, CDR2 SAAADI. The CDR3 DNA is TGCGCCAGCACACCAGGGGGGCAAGAGACCCAGTACTTC. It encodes CASTPGGQETQYF.

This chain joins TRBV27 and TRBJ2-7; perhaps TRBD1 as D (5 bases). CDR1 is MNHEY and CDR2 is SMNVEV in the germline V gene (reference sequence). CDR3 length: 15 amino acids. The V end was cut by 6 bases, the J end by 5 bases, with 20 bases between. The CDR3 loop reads CASSPTPWGADEQYF. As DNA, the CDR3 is TGTGCCAGCAGCCCTACCCCGTGGGGCGCGGACGAGCAGTACTTC.

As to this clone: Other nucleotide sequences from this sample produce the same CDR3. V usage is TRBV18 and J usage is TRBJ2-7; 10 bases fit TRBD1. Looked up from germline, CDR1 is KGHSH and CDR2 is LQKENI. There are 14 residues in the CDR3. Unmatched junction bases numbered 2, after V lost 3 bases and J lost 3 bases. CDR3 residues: CASSPGDRGYEQYF. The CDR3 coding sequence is TGTGCCAGCTCACCTGGGGACAGGGGCTACGAGCAGTACTTC.

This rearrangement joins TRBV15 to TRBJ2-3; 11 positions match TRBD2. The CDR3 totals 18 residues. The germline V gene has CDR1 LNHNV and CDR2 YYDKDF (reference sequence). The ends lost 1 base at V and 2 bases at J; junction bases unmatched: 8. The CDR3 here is CATSRGGSGGVNTDTQYF. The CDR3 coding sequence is TGTGCCACCAGCAGAGGAGGTAGCGGGGGGGTAAACACAGATACGCAGTATTTT.

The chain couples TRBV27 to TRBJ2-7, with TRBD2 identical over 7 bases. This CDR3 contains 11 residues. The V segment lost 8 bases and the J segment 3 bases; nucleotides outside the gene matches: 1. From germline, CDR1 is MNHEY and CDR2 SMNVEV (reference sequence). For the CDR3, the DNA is TGTGCCAGCTGGGGGGGCTACGAGCAGTACTTC. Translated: CASWGGYEQYF.

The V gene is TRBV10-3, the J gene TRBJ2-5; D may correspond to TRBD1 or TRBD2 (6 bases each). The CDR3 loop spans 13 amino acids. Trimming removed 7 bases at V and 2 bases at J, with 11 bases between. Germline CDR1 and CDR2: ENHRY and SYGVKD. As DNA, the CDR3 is TGTGCCATCAAGGGGGGCTTTCAAGAGACCCAGTACTTC. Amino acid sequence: CAIKGGFQETQYF.

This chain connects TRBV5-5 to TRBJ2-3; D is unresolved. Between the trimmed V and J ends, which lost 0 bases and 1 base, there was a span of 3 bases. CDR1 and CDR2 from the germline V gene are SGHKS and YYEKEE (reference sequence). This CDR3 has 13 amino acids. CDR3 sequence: CASSLGRTDTQYF. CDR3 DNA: TGTGCCAGCAGCTTGGGCCGCACAGATACGCAGTATTTT.

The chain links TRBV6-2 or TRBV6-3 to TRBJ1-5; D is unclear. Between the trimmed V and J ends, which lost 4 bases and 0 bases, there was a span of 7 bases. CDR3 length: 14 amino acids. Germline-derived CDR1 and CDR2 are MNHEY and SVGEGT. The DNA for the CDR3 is TGTGCCAGCAGTTGGCATAATAGCAATCAGCCCCAGCATTTT. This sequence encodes CASSWHNSNQPQHF.

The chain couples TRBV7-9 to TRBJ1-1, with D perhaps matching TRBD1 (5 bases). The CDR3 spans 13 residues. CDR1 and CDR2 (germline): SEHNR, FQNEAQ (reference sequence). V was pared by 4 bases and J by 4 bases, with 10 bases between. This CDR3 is CASSWGGSTEAFF. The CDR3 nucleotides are TGTGCCAGCAGCTGGGGGGGTAGCACTGAAGCTTTCTTT.

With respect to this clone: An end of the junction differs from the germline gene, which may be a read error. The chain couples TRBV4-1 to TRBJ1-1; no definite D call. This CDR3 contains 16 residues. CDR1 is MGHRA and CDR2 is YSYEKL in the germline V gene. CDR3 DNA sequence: TGCGCCAGCAGCCAAGGTTCGGCACGAGGGAACACTAAAGCTTTCTTT. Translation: CASSQGSARGNTKAFF.